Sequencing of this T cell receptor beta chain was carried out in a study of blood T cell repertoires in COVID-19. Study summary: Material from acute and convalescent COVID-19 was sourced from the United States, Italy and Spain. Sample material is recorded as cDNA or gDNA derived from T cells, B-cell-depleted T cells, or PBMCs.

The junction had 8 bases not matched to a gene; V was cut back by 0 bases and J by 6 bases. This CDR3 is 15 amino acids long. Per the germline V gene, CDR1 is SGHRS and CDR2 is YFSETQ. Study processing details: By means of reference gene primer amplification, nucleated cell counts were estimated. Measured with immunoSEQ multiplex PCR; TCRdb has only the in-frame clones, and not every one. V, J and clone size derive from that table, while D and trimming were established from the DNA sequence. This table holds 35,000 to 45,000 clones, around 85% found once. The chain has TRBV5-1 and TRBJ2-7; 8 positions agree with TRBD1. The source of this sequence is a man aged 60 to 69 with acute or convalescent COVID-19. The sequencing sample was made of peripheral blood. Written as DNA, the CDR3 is TGCGCCAGCAGCTTGGTGTCAGGGGGCAATCTCGAGCAGTACTTC. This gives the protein CASSLVSGGNLEQYF.